One T cell receptor beta chain is described in this entry. As yet, its antigen is unknown. This record comes from a study of OX40 agonist ivuxolimab in advanced cancers. Study in general: The eligibility criteria allowed prior anti-PD-1, anti-PD-L1 or anti-CTLA-4 therapy, and about 40% had some.

Baseline, cycle 4 day 1, and cycle 7 day 1 were the blood sampling points. Assay used: immunoSEQ multiplex PCR; TCRdb lists only in-frame clones, some missing. Of some 49,000 clones listed, approximately 81% are singletons. Notes on the study in general: At doses 0.1 to 3.0 mg/kg, CD4+ and CD8+ clones expanded. Researchers did not establish what antigens the expanded peripheral T cells target.

The source of this sequence is an adult with an advanced solid tumor such as melanoma, head and neck, liver or kidney cancer. This specimen was CD4+ or CD8+ T cells sorted from blood, taken in a trial of the OX40 agonist ivuxolimab.

CDR3 in DNA: TGTGCCAGCAGCTTCCGGGAGAACCTGAACACCGGGGAGCTGTTTTTT. This encodes CASSFRENLNTGELFF. J is TRBJ2-2 and V is TRBV7-8; perhaps TRBD2 as D (6 bases). Trimming shortened V by 3 bases and J by 1 base, and 12 bases separated the two germline ends. Germline CDR1 and CDR2: SGHVS and FQNEAQ. This CDR3 is built from 16 residues.